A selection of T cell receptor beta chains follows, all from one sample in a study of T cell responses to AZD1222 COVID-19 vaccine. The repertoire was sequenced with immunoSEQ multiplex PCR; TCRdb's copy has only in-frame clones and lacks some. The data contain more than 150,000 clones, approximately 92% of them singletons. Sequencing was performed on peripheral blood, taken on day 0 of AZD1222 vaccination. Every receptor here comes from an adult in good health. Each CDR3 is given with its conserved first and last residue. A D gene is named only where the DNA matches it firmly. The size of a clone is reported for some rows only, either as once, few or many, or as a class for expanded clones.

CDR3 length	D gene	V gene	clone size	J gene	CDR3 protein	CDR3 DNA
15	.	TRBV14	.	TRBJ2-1	CASSQDRARDNEQFF	TGTGCCAGCAGCCAAGATCGGGCCAGAGACAATGAGCAGTTCTTC
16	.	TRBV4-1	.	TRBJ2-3	CASSQSSGVRTDTQYF	TGCGCCAGCAGCCAGTCTTCGGGAGTCAGGACAGATACGCAGTATTTT
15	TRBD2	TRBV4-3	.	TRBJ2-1	CASSLSGGVYNEQFF	TGCGCCAGCAGCCTTAGCGGGGGGGTTTACAATGAGCAGTTCTTC
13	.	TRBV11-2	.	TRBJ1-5	CASSPGAEQPQHF	TGTGCCAGCAGCCCTGGGGCAGAACAGCCCCAGCATTTT
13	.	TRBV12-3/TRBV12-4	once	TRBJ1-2	CASSLSPKRGYTF	TGTGCCAGCAGTTTGTCGCCGAAACGGGGCTACACCTTC
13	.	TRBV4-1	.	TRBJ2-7	CASSQAVHYEQYF	TGCGCCAGCAGCCAAGCAGTGCACTACGAGCAGTACTTC
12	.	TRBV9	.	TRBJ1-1	CASSPLDTEAFF	TGTGCCAGCAGCCCACTCGACACTGAAGCTTTCTTT
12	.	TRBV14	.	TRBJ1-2	CASSQSGTQGTF	TGTGCCAGCAGCCAATCCGGGACCCAGGGCACCTTC
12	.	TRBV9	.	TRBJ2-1	CASSATYNEQFF	TGTGCCAGCAGCGCAACCTACAATGAGCAGTTCTTC
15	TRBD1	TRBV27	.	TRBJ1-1	CASSTTGGGGTEAFF	TGTGCCAGCAGTACCACAGGGGGCGGAGGTACTGAAGCTTTCTTT
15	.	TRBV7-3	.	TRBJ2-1	CASSLGGSIPNEQFF	TGTGCCAGCAGCTTAGGCGGTTCAATCCCCAATGAGCAGTTCTTC
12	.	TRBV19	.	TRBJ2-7	CATRGETYEQYF	TGTGCCACCAGGGGGGAAACCTACGAGCAGTACTTC
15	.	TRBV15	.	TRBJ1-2	CATSGRLTGIYGYTF	TGTGCCACCAGCGGACGTCTTACAGGGATCTATGGCTACACCTTC
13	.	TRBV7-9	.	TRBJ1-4	CASSGTGGGGLFF	TGTGCCAGCAGCGGTACGGGAGGGGGAGGACTGTTTTTT
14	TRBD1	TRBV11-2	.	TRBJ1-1	CASSLTGEYTEAFF	TGTGCCAGCAGCTTGACAGGGGAATACACTGAAGCTTTCTTT
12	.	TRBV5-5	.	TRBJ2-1	CASSSTNNEQFF	TGTGCCAGCAGCTCCACTAACAATGAGCAGTTCTTC
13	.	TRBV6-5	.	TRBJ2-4	CASRGRVKNIQYF	TGTGCCAGCAGGGGGCGGGTGAAAAACATTCAGTACTTC
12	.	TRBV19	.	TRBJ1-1	CASSGGYTEAFF	TGTGCCAGTAGTGGTGGGTACACTGAAGCTTTCTTT
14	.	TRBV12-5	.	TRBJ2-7	CASGWDGIDYEQYF	TGTGCTAGTGGCTGGGACGGAATTGACTACGAGCAGTACTTC
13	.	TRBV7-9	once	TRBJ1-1	CASSLDRNTEAFF	TGTGCCAGCAGCTTAGACCGAAACACTGAAGCTTTCTTT
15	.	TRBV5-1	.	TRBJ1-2	CASSLGWGQNHGYTF	TGCGCCAGCAGCTTGGGATGGGGGCAGAACCATGGCTACACCTTC
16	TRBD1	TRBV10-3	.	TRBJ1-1	CATSGTGGDMNTEAFF	TGTGCCACCTCCGGGACAGGGGGTGATATGAACACTGAAGCTTTCTTT
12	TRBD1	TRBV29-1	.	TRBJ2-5	CSVGTGGETQYF	TGCAGCGTTGGGACAGGGGGAGAGACCCAGTACTTC
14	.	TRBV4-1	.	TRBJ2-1	CASSPRTLYNEQFF	TGCGCCAGCAGCCCCCGGACGCTCTACAATGAGCAGTTCTTC
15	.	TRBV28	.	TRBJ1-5	CASSPRGRGYQPQHF	TGTGCCAGCAGTCCCCGGGGGAGGGGCTATCAGCCCCAGCATTTT
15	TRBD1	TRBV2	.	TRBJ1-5	CASGTGGAGNQPQHF	TGTGCCAGCGGTACAGGGGGCGCGGGCAATCAGCCCCAGCATTTT
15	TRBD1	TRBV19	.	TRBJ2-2	CASSAGQGNTGELFF	TGTGCCAGTAGTGCCGGACAGGGGAACACCGGGGAGCTGTTTTTT
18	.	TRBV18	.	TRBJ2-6	CASSTQGNPYSGANVLTF	TGTGCCAGCTCAACCCAGGGTAACCCTTACTCTGGGGCCAACGTCCTGACTTTC
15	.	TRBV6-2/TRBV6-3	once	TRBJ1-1	CASSIYTATNTEAFF	TGTGCCAGCAGTATCTACACAGCGACCAACACTGAAGCTTTCTTT
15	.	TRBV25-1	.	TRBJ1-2	CASSDLSGLNYGYTF	TGTGCCAGCAGTGATTTGTCGGGTCTCAACTATGGCTACACCTTC
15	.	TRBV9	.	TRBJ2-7	CASSVEGDPLYEQYF	TGTGCCAGCAGCGTAGAGGGGGACCCCCTCTACGAGCAGTACTTC
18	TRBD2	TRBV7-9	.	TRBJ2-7	CASSHAVGREASSYEQYF	TGTGCCAGCAGCCACGCTGTGGGGCGGGAGGCGAGCTCCTACGAGCAGTACTTC
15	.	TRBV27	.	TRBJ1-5	CASSLVYTGYQPQHF	TGTGCCAGCAGTTTAGTTTATACAGGGTACCAGCCCCAGCATTTT
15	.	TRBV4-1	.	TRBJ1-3	CASSRGRSTGNTIYF	TGCGCCAGCAGCCGAGGACGAAGTACTGGAAACACCATATATTTT
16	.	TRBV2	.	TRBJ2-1	CASKGPRDSAHNEQFF	TGTGCCAGCAAGGGCCCCCGGGACTCAGCCCACAATGAGCAGTTCTTC
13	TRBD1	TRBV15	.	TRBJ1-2	CATSKDRNYGYTF	TGTGCCACCAGCAAGGACAGGAACTATGGCTACACCTTC
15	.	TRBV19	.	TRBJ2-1	CASSMIGGSYNEQFF	TGTGCCAGTAGTATGATCGGAGGGTCCTACAATGAGCAGTTCTTC
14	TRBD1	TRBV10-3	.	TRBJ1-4	CAISQGAGNEKLFF	TGTGCCATCAGTCAGGGGGCGGGTAATGAAAAACTGTTTTTT
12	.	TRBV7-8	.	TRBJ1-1	CASSLGLPEAFF	TGTGCCAGCAGCTTAGGTCTGCCTGAAGCTTTCTTT
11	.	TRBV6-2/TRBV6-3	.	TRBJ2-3	CASSRPDTQYF	TGTGCCAGCAGCCGGCCCGATACGCAGTATTTT
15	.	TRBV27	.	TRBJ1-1	CASSFSGTRNTEAFF	TGTGCCAGCAGTTTTTCAGGGACGAGGAACACTGAAGCTTTCTTT
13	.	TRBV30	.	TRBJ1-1	CAWSLLADTEAFF	TGTGCCTGGAGTCTCCTAGCGGACACTGAAGCTTTCTTT
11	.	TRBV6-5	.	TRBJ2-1	CASSLGYEQFF	TGTGCCAGCAGTTTGGGTTATGAGCAGTTCTTC